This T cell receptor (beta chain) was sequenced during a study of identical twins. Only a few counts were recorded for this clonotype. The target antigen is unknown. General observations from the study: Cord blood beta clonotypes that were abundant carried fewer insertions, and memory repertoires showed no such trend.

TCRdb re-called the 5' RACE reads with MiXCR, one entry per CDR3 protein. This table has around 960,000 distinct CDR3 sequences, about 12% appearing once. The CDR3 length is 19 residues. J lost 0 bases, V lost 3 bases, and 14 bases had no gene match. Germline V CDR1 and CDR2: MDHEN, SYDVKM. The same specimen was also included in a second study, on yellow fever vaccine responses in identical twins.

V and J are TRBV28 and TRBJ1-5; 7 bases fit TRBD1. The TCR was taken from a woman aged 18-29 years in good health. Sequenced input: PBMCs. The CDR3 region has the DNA TGTGCCAGCAGTTTCTACGGGACCGGGACAGACTTTAGCAATCAGCCCCAGCATTTT. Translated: CASSFYGTGTDFSNQPQHF.